These T cell receptor beta chains were read from a single sample in a study of cytomegalovirus exposure and HLA in healthy donors. Measured with immunoSEQ multiplex PCR; TCRdb has only the in-frame clones, and not every one. The sample lists about 100,000 clones; approximately 72% were seen once. The sequenced material came from PBMCs. These receptors all come from a woman in her thirties or forties in good health and CMV-seronegative. Both conserved end residues are part of each CDR3. D genes are given only for firm matches. A clone size is listed for some rows: how often the clone was seen (once, few, many), or a class if it is expanded.

J	size	V	D	DNA	CDR3
TRBJ2-1	.	TRBV19	TRBD2	TGTGCCAGTAGTATTACTAGCGGCCGCTACAATGAGCAGTTCTTC	CASSITSGRYNEQFF
TRBJ1-1	.	TRBV30	TRBD1	TGTGCCTGTTATCGGACAGGACACACTGAAGCTTTCTTT	CACYRTGHTEAFF
TRBJ2-3	.	TRBV15	.	TGTGCCACCAGCGGGAGACTGACTTCTAGCACAGATACGCAGTATTTT	CATSGRLTSSTDTQYF
TRBJ2-5	.	TRBV2	.	TGTGCCAGCAACCGGGACTCCCAAGAGACCCAGTACTTC	CASNRDSQETQYF
TRBJ1-2	.	TRBV5-1	TRBD1	TGCGCCAGCAGCCTCACAGGGGCTGTAGAATATGGCTACACCTTC	CASSLTGAVEYGYTF
TRBJ1-2	.	TRBV29-1	.	TGCAGCGTAAGCGGCGGTAACTATGGCTACACCTTC	CSVSGGNYGYTF
TRBJ2-7	.	TRBV2	.	TGTGCCAGCAGTTTTACAAACTACGAGCAGTACTTC	CASSFTNYEQYF
TRBJ2-2	.	TRBV2	TRBD2	TGTGCCAGCAGGGGCGGGGGGACTAGCGGGAGAGTAACCAACACCGGGGAGCTGTTTTTT	CASRGGGTSGRVTNTGELFF
TRBJ1-2	.	TRBV7-9	.	TGTGCCAGCAGCGATAGGGGTTTTGGCTACACCTTC	CASSDRGFGYTF
TRBJ1-5	.	TRBV18	.	TGTGCCAGCTCAGGGGCCGTTGGTAGCAATCAGCCCCAGCATTTT	CASSGAVGSNQPQHF
TRBJ2-7	.	TRBV7-9	TRBD1	TGTTCCAGCAGCTTTAGGGACAGGGGATACGAGCAGTACTTC	CSSSFRDRGYEQYF
TRBJ1-1	once	TRBV6-4	.	TGTGCCAGCAGCCCCGGACTAGCCACTGAAGCTTTCTTT	CASSPGLATEAFF
TRBJ2-1	.	TRBV28	.	TGTGCCAGCAGTTATACTAGACAGGTCAATGAGCAGTTCTTC	CASSYTRQVNEQFF
TRBJ2-7	.	TRBV6-5	TRBD2	TGTGCCAGCAGTGACTCCGGGAGGAGGTACGAGCAGTACTTC	CASSDSGRRYEQYF
TRBJ2-7	.	TRBV30	.	TGTGCCTTTTCCCGGGACTCCGGAATCGAGCAGTACTTC	CAFSRDSGIEQYF
TRBJ2-7	.	TRBV7-2	.	TGTGCCAGCAGGTCCAACAGGGCAAAGGGCGAGCAGTACTTC	CASRSNRAKGEQYF
TRBJ2-1	once	TRBV4-3	TRBD2	TGCGCCAGCAGCCAAGATTGGCGGGGGGGACTCTCCTACAATGAGCAGTTCTTC	CASSQDWRGGLSYNEQFF
TRBJ2-6	.	TRBV28	TRBD2	TGTGCCAGCACCGTACCGGGACTAGCGGGCCGCTCTGGGGCCAACGTCCTGACTTTC	CASTVPGLAGRSGANVLTF
TRBJ1-2	.	TRBV10-1	.	TGCGCCAGCAGTGATGCCACTAATGGAGGCTACACCTTC	CASSDATNGGYTF
TRBJ2-5	.	TRBV5-1	TRBD1	TGCGCCAGCAGCATAAATACAGGGGGCATTCAAGAGACCCAGTACTTC	CASSINTGGIQETQYF
TRBJ1-5	.	TRBV19	TRBD1	TGTGCCAGTAGGGGACAGTCGGGTAGCAATCAGCCCCAGCATTTT	CASRGQSGSNQPQHF
TRBJ1-2	.	TRBV27	TRBD1	TGTGCCAGCAGCAGTATTCTTGGACAGGGGCTTCGGGGCTACACCTTC	CASSSILGQGLRGYTF
TRBJ2-7	few	TRBV19	TRBD1	TGTGCCAGTAGTCCCGGACAGGGTTTAACCGAGCAGTACTTC	CASSPGQGLTEQYF
TRBJ2-7	.	TRBV9	.	TGTGCCAGCAGCGAATCAGGGCTGAGCTCCTACGAGCAGTACTTC	CASSESGLSSYEQYF
TRBJ2-7	.	TRBV9	TRBD2	TGTGCCAGCAGCGTAGGGGGGGGGTCCGAGCAGTACTTC	CASSVGGGSEQYF
TRBJ2-3	few	TRBV7-8	.	TGTGCCAGCAGCAGCCCCCCCCAACCTGAGAGCTCTAGCACAGATACGCAGTATTTT	CASSSPPQPESSSTDTQYF